This T cell receptor (beta chain) was sequenced for a study of cytomegalovirus exposure and HLA in healthy donors. Use of 60 Vbeta and 13 Jbeta primers characterized the PCR. Data came from immunoSEQ multiplex PCR; TCRdb stores just in-frame clones and leaves some out. This table holds 150,000 to 200,000 clones. The junction had 8 bases not matched to a gene; V was cut back by 6 bases and J by 2 bases. The germline gives CDR1 LNHDA, CDR2 SQIVND (reference sequence). This CDR3 is 16 amino acids long. On this clone: The antigen remains unidentified.

Study-wide findings and caveats: According to a later analysis, donors in an Asian-associated ancestry cluster reportedly had fewer N-insertions than the approximately 670-donor mean. HLA-A and HLA-B allele assignments for most subjects were reportedly predicted accurately using TCR beta sequences. Within the data, a cluster of highly shared sequence variants was likely a sequencing artifact.

V gene TRBV19 combines with J gene TRBJ2-3, with 10 bases identical to TRBD1. Sequencing used PBMCs. The TCR was taken from a woman aged 18-29 years in good health and CMV-seropositive. Here the CDR3 reads CASRHPGQGSTDTQYF. CDR3 DNA: TGTGCCAGTAGACATCCGGGACAGGGGTCCACAGATACGCAGTATTTT.